The entry that follows covers one TCR beta chain sequence. This sample is part of a study of blood T cell repertoires in COVID-19. Background on the study: Sources were T cells, B-cell-depleted T cells, or PBMCs; the material itself was cDNA or gDNA.

Repertoires were generated with immunoSEQ multiplex PCR, while TCRdb's copy carries only in-frame clones and drops some. Among roughly 78,000 clones listed, roughly 91% were seen once. The CDR3 length is 12 residues. The V end lost 1 base, the J end lost 5 bases, and 5 bases lay between the germline ends. The sample taken for sequencing was peripheral blood. The chain joins TRBV12-3 or TRBV12-4 to TRBJ2-5; possibly TRBD1 for D (5 bases). This receptor was obtained from a man aged 55 to 69 with acute or convalescent COVID-19. CDR3 nucleotides: TGTGCCAGCAGTTTAGAGGGGGAGACCCAGTACTTC. This sequence encodes CASSLEGETQYF.